The 13 T cell receptor beta chains below come from one sample, sequenced in a study of blood T cell repertoires in COVID-19. Assay: immunoSEQ multiplex PCR; the TCRdb copy retains only in-frame clones and omits some. The table shows fewer than 450,000 clones, with about 90% occurring only once. The sample consisted of peripheral blood. All receptors derive from a woman younger than 30 who had recovered from COVID-19.

This clone has a single count. This chain links TRBV28 with TRBJ1-1; TRBD1 is a possible D gene (6 bases). CDR3 length equals 14 residues. Trimming stripped 5 bases from V and 1 base from J, with 11 bases between. Germline V lookup: CDR1 MDHEN, CDR2 SYDVKM. In nucleotides, the CDR3 is TGTGCCAGCAGTCCCCCGGACAGGAACACTGAAGCTTTCTTT. It encodes CASSPPDRNTEAFF.

V gene TRBV18 combines with J gene TRBJ2-7, with a tentative D call TRBD1 (6 bases). Germline lookup yields CDR1 KGHSH and CDR2 LQKENI. This CDR3 has 15 amino acids. V was cut by 6 bases and J by 0 bases, with 15 bases left in between. Written as DNA, the CDR3 is TGTGCCAGCTCGTCCGGCAGGGGTTCCTCCTACGAGCAGTACGTC. As protein: CASSSGRGSSYEQYV.

V gene TRBV5-6 combines with J gene TRBJ2-5; D may be TRBD2 (5 bases). This CDR3 has 13 residues. Germline CDR1 reads SGHDT; CDR2 reads YYEEEE. V lost 2 bases and J lost 5, with 10 bases in between. CDR3 in DNA: TGTGCCAGCAGCTTTTCCGGGATCGAGACCCAGTACTTC. Translating gives CASSFSGIETQYF.

The V gene is TRBV5-6, the J gene TRBJ2-1; maybe TRBD1 (6 bases). With 2 bases removed from V and 6 bases from J, the gap between germline ends came to 15 bases. Germline V CDR1 and CDR2: SGHDT, YYEEEE. This CDR3 is 15 amino acids long. The CDR3 region is CASSFLGAGRNEQFF. The CDR3 DNA sequence: TGTGCCAGCAGCTTCTTGGGGGCCGGCCGCAATGAGCAGTTCTTC.

The chain recombines TRBV27 with TRBJ1-2, with D possibly TRBD1 on 5 matching bases. The CDR3 has 14 amino acids. Trimming stripped 6 bases from V and 4 bases from J, with 15 bases between. Germline-derived CDR1 and CDR2 are MNHEY and SMNVEV (reference sequence). The CDR3: CASSRTGFSYGYTF. CDR3 nucleotides: TGTGCCAGCAGCCGTACAGGTTTTTCCTATGGCTACACCTTC.

The gene calls are TRBV11-3 and TRBJ2-1; 15 bases agree with TRBD2. The CDR3 contains 19 residues. Germline lookup yields CDR1 SGHNT and CDR2 YENEEA. V gave up 5 bases and J gave up 0 bases; unmatched junction bases: 8. The CDR3: CASSPHGTSGRSSYNEQFF. The CDR3 bases are TGTGCCAGCAGCCCCCACGGGACTAGCGGGAGGAGCTCCTACAATGAGCAGTTCTTC.

V usage is TRBV5-4 and J usage is TRBJ2-5; TRBD1 is a possible D gene (5 bases). The CDR3 runs 14 residues. V lost 4 bases, J lost 4 bases, and 14 bases lay in between. The germline V gene encodes CDR1 SGHNT and CDR2 YYREEE (reference sequence). The DNA of the CDR3 is TGTGCCAGCAGCGTGTTTCCAGGGCTAGAGACCCAGTACTTC. Its translation: CASSVFPGLETQYF.

In regard to this clone: This sample also contains other DNA sequences that code for the same CDR3. This chain joins TRBV11-3 and TRBJ2-1; the D gene is possibly TRBD2 (6 bases). The CDR3 has 14 residues. Trimming took off 1 base at V and 2 bases at J, with 6 bases between the two ends. Looked up from germline, CDR1 is SGHNT and CDR2 is YENEEA. The CDR3: CASSLGGTYNEQFF. The CDR3 DNA reads TGTGCCAGCAGCTTAGGCGGGACCTACAATGAGCAGTTCTTC.

V and J are TRBV3-1 (or the pseudogene TRBV3-2) and TRBJ2-5; D not resolved. Germline values: CDR1 LGHDT, CDR2 YNNKEL (reference sequence). The CDR3 totals 16 residues. Between the trimmed V and J ends, which lost 0 bases and 1 base, there was a span of 12 bases. CDR3 sequence (DNA): TGTGCCAGCAGCCAAGATGGTTTTGGGCTCCAAGAGACCCAGTACTTC. Protein sequence: CASSQDGFGLQETQYF.

The chain couples TRBV24-1 to TRBJ2-3; 8 nucleotides match TRBD2. V shed 8 bases and J 2 bases; nucleotides not matched to a gene: 5. Germline values: CDR1 KGHDR, CDR2 SFDVKD. CDR3 length: 14 residues. The CDR3 region has the DNA TGTGCCACCATGCGGGGGGCCCTCACAGATACGCAGTATTTT. Amino acid sequence: CATMRGALTDTQYF.

The CDR3 loop reads CASSYSRGGDFNQPQHF. The CDR3 nucleotides are TGTGCCAGCAGTTACTCGCGAGGGGGCGATTTCAATCAGCCCCAGCATTTT. This chain uses TRBV6-2 or TRBV6-3 with TRBJ1-5; 7 bases are a match to TRBD1. Germline V gives CDR1 MNHEY, CDR2 SVGEGT. This CDR3 contains 17 residues. Trimming took 0 bases from V and 3 from J; bases not matched to a gene: 8.

The chain is built from TRBV28 and TRBJ2-7; D uncertain. The CDR3 length is 13 residues. Between the trimmed V and J ends, which lost 8 bases and 0 bases, there was a span of 11 bases. Germline loops: CDR1 MDHEN, CDR2 SYDVKM. This CDR3 reads CASRGGSSYEQYV. In DNA form, the CDR3 reads TGTGCCAGCCGAGGCGGCAGCTCCTACGAGCAGTACGTC.

The J gene is TRBJ2-2, the V gene TRBV7-9; D remains unclear. The CDR3 covers 12 residues. V lost 5 bases and J lost 3, with 4 bases in between. CDR1 is SEHNR and CDR2 is FQNEAQ in the germline V gene (reference sequence). DNA of the CDR3: TGTGCCAGCAGCCCGGACACCGGGGAGCTGTTTTTT. It is translated as CASSPDTGELFF.